These 10 T cell receptor beta chains share one sample of origin, sequenced in a study of T cells in Graves' hyperthyroidism and ophthalmopathy. There were TCR beta CDR3 regions amplified from RNA transcripts. With the HTBI primer set, the TCR CDR3 went through a first round of RT-PCR. Using its own MiXCR run on the multiplex PCR reads, TCRdb lists one record per CDR3 protein. Of hundreds of thousands of distinct CDR3 sequences listed, 15% to 20% are singletons. The material sequenced was blood. The receptor set was obtained from a woman between 40 and 50 years old with Graves' ophthalmopathy.

J is TRBJ2-3 and V is TRBV18; D possibly corresponds to TRBD2 (6 bases). The CDR3 runs to 16 residues. The germline gives CDR1 KGHSH, CDR2 LQKENI. V was trimmed by 0 bases and J by 2 bases, leaving 12 bases between them. The CDR3 loop is CASSPPRRGPTDTQYF. The CDR3 nucleotides read TGTGCCAGCTCACCACCGAGGCGGGGACCCACAGATACGCAGTATTTT.

This clonotype turned up a few times. This chain connects TRBV4-1 to TRBJ1-3; D unclear. The ends were cut back, 4 bases at V and 0 bases at J, with 13 bases in the middle. The CDR3 has 16 residues. Germline CDR1 is MGHRA and CDR2 is YSYEKL. The CDR3 coding sequence is TGCGCCAGCAGCCGCTTACCGCCAGACTCTGGAAACACCATATATTTT. This encodes CASSRLPPDSGNTIYF.

Regarding this clonotype: The conserved closing phenylalanine or tryptophan is absent in this CDR3, likely reflecting a read error. V and J are TRBV5-6 and TRBJ1-1; TRBD1 aligns across 8 bases. The CDR3 has 18 residues. With V trimmed by 4 bases and J by 0 bases, 14 bases remained unmatched. From germline, CDR1 is SGHDT and CDR2 YYEEEE. The CDR3: CASSPRPWGDRLNTEAFL. For the CDR3, the DNA is TGTGCCAGCAGCCCCCGACCCTGGGGGGACAGGCTGAACACTGAAGCTTTCCTT.

The chain has TRBV24-1 and TRBJ2-3; weak D call: TRBD1 (6 bases). Looked up from germline, CDR1 is KGHDR and CDR2 is SFDVKD. Trimming pared 9 bases from V and 4 bases from J, leaving 16 bases between. The CDR3 sequence is 14 residues long. Written as DNA, the CDR3 is TGTGCCACCGGGGAACAGGGTCGGGCAGATACGCAGTATTTT. Amino acids: CATGEQGRADTQYF.

The table lists this clonotype with a few counts. This chain uses TRBV29-1 with TRBJ2-7; D call uncertain. Germline V gives CDR1 SQVTM, CDR2 ANQGSEA. This CDR3 contains 12 residues. V gave up 2 bases and J gave up 2 bases, with 7 bases separating them. CDR3 coding DNA: TGCAGCGTTGAAACATCTACCTACGAGCAGTACTTC. Its protein is CSVETSTYEQYF.

The chain couples TRBV15 to TRBJ2-5; 9 positions agree with TRBD1. This CDR3 is built from 16 residues. J lost 3 bases, V lost 3 bases, and 8 bases had no gene match. Looked up from germline, CDR1 is LNHNV and CDR2 is YYDKDF (reference sequence). The CDR3 loop reads CATSRWGTGREETQYF. The DNA for the CDR3 is TGTGCCACCAGCAGGTGGGGGACAGGGAGGGAAGAGACCCAGTACTTC. The complete variable domain, with remaining parts taken from reference TRBV15 and TRBJ2-5, reads DAMVIQNPRYQVTQFGKPVTLSCSQTLNHNVMYWYQQKSSQAPKLLFHYYDKDFNNEADTPDNFQSRRPNTSFCFLDIRSPGLGDTAMYLCATSRWGTGREETQYFGPGTRLLVL.

This clonotype was counted only a few times. The chain couples TRBV29-1 to TRBJ2-1; D remains unclear. Germline V CDR1 and CDR2: SQVTM, ANQGSEA. Trimming removed 5 bases at V and 2 bases at J, with 4 bases between. CDR3 length equals 11 residues. DNA of the CDR3: TGCAGCGTTTCTACCTACAATGAGCAGTTCTTC. Encoded protein: CSVSTYNEQFF.

V is TRBV28 and J is TRBJ2-1; 11 bases are a match to TRBD1. V lost 8 bases, J lost 7 bases, and 13 bases stayed unmatched. The CDR3 runs 16 residues. Germline V gene data show CDR1 as MDHEN and CDR2 as SYDVKM. The chain's CDR3 is CASYSGGGTGGNEQFF. Here the CDR3 DNA reads TGTGCCAGCTACTCGGGAGGGGGGACAGGGGGGAATGAGCAGTTCTTC.

The chain links TRBV6-1 to TRBJ2-6; D possibly corresponds to TRBD2 (6 bases). In germline, CDR1 is MNHNS, CDR2 SASEGT. This CDR3 comprises 18 residues. V lost 11 bases and J lost 0, with 23 bases in between. CDR3 in amino acids: CASFRERPNYSGANVLTF. CDR3 nucleotides: TGTGCCTCCTTCCGGGAGCGGCCCAACTACTCTGGGGCCAACGTCCTGACTTTC.

The gene calls are TRBV19 and TRBJ1-2; no definite D call. CDR1 is LNHDA, CDR2 SQIVND, per germline (reference sequence). This CDR3 is 12 amino acids long. The ends were cut back, 5 bases at V and 5 bases at J, with 9 bases in the middle. CDR3 protein: CASSVGRYGYTF. The CDR3 region has the DNA TGTGCCAGTAGTGTCGGGCGGTATGGCTACACCTTC. Supplemented by reference TRBV19 and TRBJ1-2, the full variable domain reads DGGITQSPKYLFRKEGQNVTLSCEQNLNHDAMYWYRQDPGQGLRLIYYSQIVNDFQKGDIAEGYSVSREKKESFPLTVTSAQKNPTAFYLCASSVGRYGYTFGSGTRLTVV.